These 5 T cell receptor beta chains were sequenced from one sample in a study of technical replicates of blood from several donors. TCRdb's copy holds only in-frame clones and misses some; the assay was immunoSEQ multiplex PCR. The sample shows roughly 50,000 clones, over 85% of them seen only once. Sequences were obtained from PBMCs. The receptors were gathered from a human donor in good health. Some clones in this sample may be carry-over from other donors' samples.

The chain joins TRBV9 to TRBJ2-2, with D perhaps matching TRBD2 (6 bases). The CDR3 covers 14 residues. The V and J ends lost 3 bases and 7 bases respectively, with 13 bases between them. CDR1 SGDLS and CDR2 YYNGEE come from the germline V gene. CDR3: CASSAGLRSGELFF. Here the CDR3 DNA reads TGTGCCAGCAGCGCGGGACTGCGGAGCGGGGAGCTGTTTTTT.

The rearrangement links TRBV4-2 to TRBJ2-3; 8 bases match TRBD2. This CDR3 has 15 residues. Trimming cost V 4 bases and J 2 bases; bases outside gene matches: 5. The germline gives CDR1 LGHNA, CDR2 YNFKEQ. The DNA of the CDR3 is TGTGCCAGCAGCCTTTCAGCGGGAGACACAGATACGCAGTATTTT. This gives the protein CASSLSAGDTDTQYF.

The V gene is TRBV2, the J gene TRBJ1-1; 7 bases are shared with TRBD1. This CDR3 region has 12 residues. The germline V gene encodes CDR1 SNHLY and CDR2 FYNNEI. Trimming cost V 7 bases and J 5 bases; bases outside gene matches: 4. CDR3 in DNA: TGTGCCAGCATGAGGGACAGAACTGAAGCTTTCTTT. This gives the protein CASMRDRTEAFF.

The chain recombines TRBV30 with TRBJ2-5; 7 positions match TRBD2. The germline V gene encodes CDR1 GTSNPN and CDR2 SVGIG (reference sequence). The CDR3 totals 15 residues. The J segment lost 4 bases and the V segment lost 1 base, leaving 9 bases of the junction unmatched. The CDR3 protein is CAWSGPSGKRETQYF. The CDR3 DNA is TGTGCCTGGAGTGGCCCAAGCGGGAAACGAGAGACCCAGTACTTC. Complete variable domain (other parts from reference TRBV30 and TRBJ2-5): SQTIHQWPATLVQPVGSPLSLECTVEGTSNPNLYWYRQAAGRGLQLLFYSVGIGQISSEVPQNLSASRPQDRQFILSSKKLLLSDSGFYLCAWSGPSGKRETQYFGPGTRLLVL.

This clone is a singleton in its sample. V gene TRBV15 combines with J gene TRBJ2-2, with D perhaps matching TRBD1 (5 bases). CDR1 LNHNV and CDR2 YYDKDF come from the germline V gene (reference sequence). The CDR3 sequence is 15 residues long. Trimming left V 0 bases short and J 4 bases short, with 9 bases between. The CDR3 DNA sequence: TGTGCCACCAGCAGAGACAGGGTAATCACCGGGGAGCTGTTTTTT. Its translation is CATSRDRVITGELFF.